This TCR beta chain is from a study of T-cell memory formation after mild COVID-19. Study-level points and caveats: Pre-infection memory held some responding clones, suggesting pre-existing cross-reactive T cells responded.

Via MiXCR, TCRdb re-called the 5' RACE reads, giving one row per CDR3 protein. The top ten clones hold approximately 25% of a sample with about 150,000 distinct CDR3 sequences, around 27% of them seen once. This clonotype showed up just a few times. Its specificity is not known. The CDR3 is made up of 15 amino acids. Trimming took 7 bases from V and 3 from J; bases not matched to a gene: 9. The germline V gene has CDR1 MNHNY and CDR2 SVGAGI (reference sequence). The V call is TRBV6-6, the J call TRBJ2-7; 10 bases are a match to TRBD1. The sequenced sample was PBMCs or a T cell subset sorted from them (not recorded which). The TCR was taken from an adult woman who had mild COVID-19 (a few samples of this study predate the infection). Cell type and time point are not known. CDR3 region: CASTTGQGRDYEQYF. Here the CDR3 DNA reads TGTGCCAGCACCACGGGACAGGGGCGTGACTACGAGCAGTACTTC.